The 2 T cell receptor beta chains given below trace back to one sample, sequenced in a study of T cell changes during pregnancy in multiple sclerosis. Using immunoSEQ multiplex PCR, the repertoire was profiled, and TCRdb retains in-frame clones only, with some absent. The sample records about 50,000 clones, about nine tenths being singletons. This specimen was CD4+ T cells from peripheral blood mononuclear cells, taken in the second trimester of pregnancy. These TCRs come from a female donor with multiple sclerosis, enrolled in a pregnancy study.

The chain has TRBV28 and TRBJ2-3, with TRBD2 matching over 8 bases. Germline trimming cut 7 bases from V and 1 base from J; bases unmatched to any gene: 7. The CDR3 has 15 residues. CDR1 and CDR2 (germline): MDHEN, SYDVKM. CDR3 residues: CASTDGGAGTDTQYF. For the CDR3, the DNA is TGTGCCAGCACCGACGGGGGGGCTGGCACAGATACGCAGTATTTT.

This clone was seen just once. For the CDR3, the DNA is TGTGCCAGTAGTATAGGCCGGACAGGGGTAAAGGGTGAAGCTTTCTTT. Amino acids: CASSIGRTGVKGEAFF. The chain links TRBV19 to TRBJ1-1; TRBD1 matches at 9 bases. Germline loops: CDR1 LNHDA, CDR2 SQIVND (reference sequence). With 1 base clipped from V and 7 bases from J, the junction kept 10 bases outside the gene matches. This CDR3 is built from 16 residues.